Below are 21 T cell receptor beta chains sequenced from a single sample in a study of T cells after yellow fever vaccination. TCRdb itself ran the 5' RACE reads through MiXCR, one entry per CDR3 protein. The sample records 320,000 or so distinct CDR3 sequences, about 7.8% being singletons. The material sequenced was PBMCs, taken more than 35 days after the first yellow fever vaccination. These receptors originate from a man between 18 and 35 years old who received the YFV17D yellow fever vaccine.

V and J are TRBV4-3 and TRBJ1-1; D uncertain. The CDR3 is 15 residues long. Germline CDR1 reads LGHNA; CDR2 reads YSLEER. Trimming took 0 bases from V and 4 from J, leaving 12 bases between them. CDR3 coding DNA: TGCGCCAGCAGCCAAGATAGGAGGGAGGGCACTGAAGCTTTCTTT. Translation gives CASSQDRREGTEAFF.

This clonotype has only a few counts. This chain links TRBV19 with TRBJ2-1, with D hard to call. Germline V gene lookup returns CDR1 LNHDA and CDR2 SQIVND (reference sequence). CDR3 length: 13 amino acids. V was shortened by 4 bases and J by 6 bases, with 10 bases between the two germline ends. The CDR3 region is CASSTVGFNEQFF. CDR3 sequence (DNA): TGTGCCAGTAGTACCGTGGGCTTCAATGAGCAGTTCTTC.

This clonotype was recorded at least ten times. V usage is TRBV5-6 and J usage is TRBJ2-3, with TRBD2 identical over 10 bases. The CDR3 extends over 16 amino acids. Germline trimming cut 5 bases from V and 5 bases from J; bases unmatched to any gene: 11. Germline V CDR1 and CDR2: SGHDT, YYEEEE. The DNA for the CDR3 is TGTGCCAGCAGAGCGCAGGCTAGCGGGGGTATAGATACGCAGTATTTT. Protein product: CASRAQASGGIDTQYF.

The gene calls are TRBV3-1 and TRBJ2-5, with 12 positions matching TRBD2. Germline values: CDR1 LGHDT, CDR2 YNNKEL (reference sequence). Unmatched junction bases numbered 13, after V lost 10 bases and J lost 1 base. The CDR3 is 17 residues long. CDR3 sequence: CATTQEWGLAGQETQYF. The CDR3 nucleotides read TGTGCCACCACCCAAGAATGGGGACTAGCGGGCCAAGAGACCCAGTACTTC.

This clonotype occurred a few times. The V and J genes are TRBV4-1 and TRBJ2-3; 8 nucleotides line up with TRBD1. V trimming: 1 base; J trimming: 7 bases; junction bases outside the gene matches: 4. CDR1 and CDR2 from the germline V gene are MGHRA and YSYEKL. This CDR3 region has 14 residues. CDR3 loop: CASSQGQGAYTQYF. CDR3 nucleotide sequence: TGCGCCAGCAGCCAAGGTCAGGGGGCTTATACGCAGTATTTT.

V usage is TRBV12-3 or TRBV12-4 and J usage is TRBJ2-2; either TRBD1 or TRBD2 may fit D (6 bases each). This CDR3 is built from 14 residues. Trimming pared 7 bases from V and 1 base from J, leaving 10 bases between. The CDR3 reads CASKRGENTGELFF. CDR3 nucleotide sequence: TGTGCCAGCAAAAGGGGGGAGAACACCGGGGAGCTGTTTTTT.

This clonotype appeared a few times. The rearrangement joins TRBV12-3 or TRBV12-4 to TRBJ2-2; D gene uncertain. Trimming took off 3 bases at V and 7 bases at J, with 9 bases between the two ends. This CDR3 region has 13 residues. CDR3 sequence: CASSFRLGGELFF. The CDR3 DNA reads TGTGCCAGCAGTTTCCGGTTGGGCGGGGAGCTGTTTTTT.

In its sample, this clonotype was seen many times. The chain joins TRBV5-1 to TRBJ2-5, with 12 bases aligning to TRBD2. The CDR3 is 14 amino acids. The germline V gene encodes CDR1 SGHRS and CDR2 YFSETQ. Germline trimming cut 4 bases from V and 4 bases from J; bases unmatched to any gene: 2. The CDR3, as DNA: TGCGCCAGCAGCGTGGGACTAGCGGGAGAGACCCAGTACTTC. Protein: CASSVGLAGETQYF.

The chain employs TRBV5-1 and TRBJ2-7; 7 nucleotides line up with TRBD1. This CDR3 region has 16 residues. Germline V gene lookup returns CDR1 SGHRS and CDR2 YFSETQ. V shed 1 base, J shed 0 bases, and the junction held 7 bases outside the gene matches. The CDR3 DNA reads as TGCGCCAGCAGCTTGACCCCGGGACAGAGCTCCTACGAGCAGTACTTC. This gives the protein CASSLTPGQSSYEQYF.

The CDR3 DNA sequence: TGTGCCATCGGGCGGGGGTTTAGCTCCTACAATGAGCAGTTCTTC. It codes for CAIGRGFSSYNEQFF. The chain is built from TRBV10-3 and TRBJ2-1; 7 nucleotides line up with TRBD2. V was clipped by 8 bases and J by 0 bases; unmatched bases: 7. From germline, CDR1 is ENHRY and CDR2 SYGVKD. The CDR3 spans 15 residues.

This clonotype was seen a few times. The gene calls are TRBV10-2 and TRBJ2-3; tentatively, D is TRBD2 (5 bases). V was shortened by 6 bases and J by 4 bases, with 14 bases between the two germline ends. Germline assignment: CDR1 WSHSY and CDR2 SAAADI. CDR3 size: 14 residues. The CDR3 loop reads CASRDVAGPDTQYF. CDR3 DNA sequence: TGCGCCAGCAGGGACGTCGCGGGCCCAGATACGCAGTATTTT.

The table lists this clonotype with a few counts. The gene calls are TRBV11-2 and TRBJ2-2; 9 positions agree with TRBD2. This CDR3 contains 16 residues. Trimming at V came to 0 bases and at J to 6 bases, leaving 5 bases not matched to a gene. Germline V gives CDR1 SGHAT, CDR2 FQNNGV. Here the CDR3 DNA reads TGTGCCAGCAGCTTAGATCCTAGCGGGGTGCCCGGGGAGCTGTTTTTT. Its translation: CASSLDPSGVPGELFF. The whole variable domain, filled in from reference TRBV11-2 and TRBJ2-2, reads EAGVAQSPRYKIIEKRQSVAFWCNPISGHATLYWYQQILGQGPKLLIQFQNNGVVDDSQLPKDRFSAERLKGVDSTLKIQPAKLEDSAVYLCASSLDPSGVPGELFFGEGSRLTVL.

This clonotype was counted between two and nine times. The chain is built from TRBV11-1 and TRBJ1-5, with D hard to call. Germline CDR1 reads SGHAT; CDR2 reads FQDESV (reference sequence). The length of the CDR3 is 13 residues. Trimming removed 4 bases at V and 5 bases at J, with 9 bases between. The CDR3 nucleotides are TGTGCCAGCAGCTGGGCAGCAGATCAGCCCCAGCATTTT. Residues: CASSWAADQPQHF. Complete variable domain (other parts from reference TRBV11-1 and TRBJ1-5): EAEVAQSPRYKITEKSQAVAFWCDPISGHATLYWYRQILGQGPELLVQFQDESVVDDSQLPKDRFSAERLKGVDSTLKIQPAELGDSAMYLCASSWAADQPQHFGDGTRLSIL.

This clonotype was counted between two and nine times. The chain uses TRBV7-3 and TRBJ2-2, with TRBD2 identical over 9 bases. J gave up 5 bases and V 1 base, and 5 bases lay outside the gene matches. The CDR3 consists of 16 residues. Germline V gives CDR1 SGHTA, CDR2 FQGTGA. The CDR3 DNA reads TGTGCCAGCAGCTTAAATAGCGGGGGCCGGACCGGGGAGCTGTTTTTT. Protein sequence: CASSLNSGGRTGELFF.

This chain uses TRBV7-2 with TRBJ2-1, with 7 bases that match TRBD2. Trimming took 5 bases from V and 2 from J; bases not matched to a gene: 6. There are 15 residues in the CDR3. CDR1 and CDR2 from the germline V gene are SGHTA and FQGNSA. CDR3 in amino acids: CASSRLADTYNEQFF. The CDR3 DNA follows: TGTGCCAGCAGCCGACTAGCTGACACCTACAATGAGCAGTTCTTC.

This clonotype was detected a few times. The chain recombines TRBV5-1 with TRBJ2-2; D might be TRBD1 (5 bases). From germline, CDR1 is SGHRS and CDR2 YFSETQ. The CDR3 contains 16 residues. Trimming cost V 4 bases and J 1 base, with 14 bases left between them. The CDR3: CASSPLAGQNTGELFF. The CDR3 coding sequence is TGCGCCAGCAGCCCCTTGGCAGGGCAGAACACCGGGGAGCTGTTTTTT.

Only a few counts were recorded for this clonotype. The chain combines TRBV28 with TRBJ2-7, with D maybe TRBD2 (6 bases). Germline V CDR1 and CDR2: MDHEN, SYDVKM. Trimming took 4 bases from V and 5 from J, leaving 15 bases between them. This CDR3 is 14 amino acids long. The CDR3 coding sequence is TGTGCCAGCAGTTCTGGACTATTCCCCGACGAGCAGTACGTC. Translation: CASSSGLFPDEQYV.

This clonotype turned up a few times. V and J are TRBV24-1 and TRBJ2-1, with 8 bases identical to TRBD1. Germline CDR1 is KGHDR and CDR2 is SFDVKD. V was pared by 2 bases and J by 4 bases, with 6 bases of the junction left unmatched. CDR3 length: 16 amino acids. The CDR3 DNA reads TGTGCCACCAGTGATTCGACAGGGGACCTGTACAATGAGCAGTTCTTC. Residues: CATSDSTGDLYNEQFF.

This chain links TRBV10-3 with TRBJ1-2; 7 bases align to TRBD1. The CDR3 is made up of 15 amino acids. Unmatched junction bases numbered 11, after V lost 6 bases and J lost 4 bases. Looked up from germline, CDR1 is ENHRY and CDR2 is SYGVKD. The CDR3 DNA sequence: TGTGCCATCAGCGATTCAGGACAGGACCTCTATGGCTACACCTTC. Translating gives CAISDSGQDLYGYTF.

This clonotype was detected a few times. This chain links TRBV11-2 with TRBJ2-1; D gene ambiguous. CDR1 and CDR2 (germline): SGHAT, FQNNGV. The V end lost 3 bases, the J end lost 10 bases, and 10 bases lay between the germline ends. CDR3 size: 12 residues. CDR3 sequence: CASSFKVVEQFF. For the CDR3, the DNA is TGTGCCAGCAGCTTTAAGGTCGTAGAGCAGTTCTTC. The full variable domain, completed using reference TRBV11-2 and TRBJ2-1, is EAGVAQSPRYKIIEKRQSVAFWCNPISGHATLYWYQQILGQGPKLLIQFQNNGVVDDSQLPKDRFSAERLKGVDSTLKIQPAKLEDSAVYLCASSFKVVEQFFGPGTRLTVL.

This clonotype has a handful of counts. This sequence joins TRBV7-9 and TRBJ2-7, with TRBD2 matching over 8 bases. CDR3 length: 15 amino acids. The germline V gene has CDR1 SEHNR and CDR2 FQNEAQ (reference sequence). V trimming: 2 bases; J trimming: 2 bases; junction bases outside the gene matches: 5. DNA for the CDR3: TGTGCCAGCAGCTTACCCGGGGGGGTCCCCTACGAGCAGTACTTC. This gives the protein CASSLPGGVPYEQYF.